The TCR beta chain described here comes from a study of response to subunit inactivated influenza vaccine. TCRdb analysed the RT-PCR reads with MiXCR anew, one entry per CDR3 protein. The sample has roughly 790,000 distinct CDR3 sequences, 21% seen once; the top ten hold roughly 10%. This clonotype appeared once. Germline V gene sequence: CDR1 MNHEY, CDR2 SMNVEV (reference sequence). V shed 6 bases and J 5 bases; nucleotides not matched to a gene: 6. The CDR3 is 14 amino acids. The specimen comprised PBMCs from blood, sampled 4 to 6 days after vaccination. The rearrangement links TRBV27 to TRBJ2-3, with 9 bases lining up with TRBD2. The TCR originated in a middle-aged man who received an inactivated influenza vaccine. The CDR3 DNA follows: TGTGCCAGCAGCCCATTGACTAGCGGAGATACGCAGTATTTT. The encoded protein is CASSPLTSGDTQYF.